In this sample, the clone carrying this TCR beta chain turned up a few times. As yet, its antigen is unknown. This record belongs to a study of T cell responses to AZD1222 COVID-19 vaccine. Findings and caveats of the study: As reported, nearly half of all spike-specific TCRs target variant regions that are unmutated. At study baseline, merely six AZD1222 recipients were seropositive. Possibly, clonal diversity was underestimated; donors were largely white British and included more females.

Sequenced by immunoSEQ multiplex PCR; TCRdb stores in-frame clones only, minus some. The table shows about 94,000 clones, with 85% occurring only once. The sequence was obtained from an adult who received the AZD1222 COVID-19 vaccine. The material sequenced was peripheral blood, taken 28 days after the second AZD1222 dose.

DNA for the CDR3: TGTGCCAGTAGTATGGGATCAGATACGCAGTATTTT. This codes for CASSMGSDTQYF. The rearrangement links TRBV19 to TRBJ2-3; D not certain. Looked up from germline, CDR1 is LNHDA and CDR2 is SQIVND (reference sequence). V was cut by 3 bases and J by 4 bases, with 5 bases left in between. This CDR3 is 12 amino acids long.